The 8 T cell receptor beta chains listed next were all sequenced from one sample in a study of molecular identifiers for immune sequencing clone quantification. Each CDR3 protein gets one entry after TCRdb re-called the PCR reads with MiXCR. Altogether 85,000 to 130,000 distinct CDR3 sequences are present, under 40% being singletons, with the ten largest covering around 4.2%. The sequencing sample was made of naive CD8+ T cells from blood, with Jurkat cell RNA spiked in. Stated subset: FACS-sorted CD8+CD4-CCR7+CD45RA+ naive T cells. These receptors originate from a human donor in good health. Some libraries in this study had Jurkat cell RNA spiked in.

This chain uses TRBV3-1 with TRBJ2-4, with a weak D call TRBD2 (6 bases). V was trimmed by 1 base and J by 1 base, leaving 20 bases between them. Germline CDR1 and CDR2: LGHDT and YNNKEL (reference sequence). The CDR3 runs 19 residues. CDR3 sequence: CASSQAGSHRSGAKNIQYF. CDR3 bases: TGTGCCAGCAGCCAAGCCGGGAGCCACCGGAGCGGGGCCAAAAACATTCAGTACTTC.

As concerns this clonotype: Just one base apart from a much larger clone, this may be a read error. V is TRBV5-1 and J is TRBJ2-3, with 9 bases aligning to TRBD2. The V gene's germline CDR1 is SGHRS and CDR2 YFSETQ. V lost 10 bases and J lost 4; bases outside the gene matches: 16. The CDR3 is made up of 16 amino acids. The CDR3 DNA reads TGCGCCTGCACCTCCGTGGGAGCGGGAGGTGCAGATACGCAGTATTTT. Translated: CACTSVGAGGADTQYF. Complete variable domain (other parts from reference TRBV5-1 and TRBJ2-3): KAGVTQTPRYLIKTRGQQVTLSCSPISGHRSVSWYQQTPGQGLQFLFEYFSETQRNKGNFPGRFSGRQFSNSRSEMNVSTLELGDSALYLCACTSVGAGGADTQYFGPGTRLTVL.

Worth noting for this clonotype: A clone one base away is much larger, so this may be a read error. This chain links TRBV5-1 with TRBJ2-5, with 12 bases fitting TRBD2. The germline V gene encodes CDR1 SGHRS and CDR2 YFSETQ. The trim removed 0 bases at V and 4 bases at J, leaving 7 bases unmatched. There are 17 residues in the CDR3. This CDR3 reads CASSLDPSGRGGETQYF. CDR3 sequence (DNA): TGCGCCAGCAGCTTGGACCCTAGCGGGAGGGGCGGAGAGACCCAGTACTTC.

This clonotype appeared many times. The CDR3 nucleotides read TGCAGTGCACCAGGCAGCAGCACAGATACGCAGTATTTT. Its protein is CSAPGSSTDTQYF. The rearrangement links TRBV20-1 to TRBJ2-3; D gene ambiguous. From germline, CDR1 is DFQATT and CDR2 SNEGSKA (reference sequence). With 6 bases removed from V and 0 bases from J, the gap between germline ends came to 10 bases. This CDR3 is built from 13 residues.

This clonotype was observed a handful of times. The chain combines TRBV5-6 with TRBJ1-1; a possible D gene is TRBD1 (6 bases). The CDR3 sequence is 15 residues long. CDR1 SGHDT and CDR2 YYEEEE come from the germline V gene. V lost 4 bases and J lost 6, with 19 bases in between. The CDR3 region is CASSRGQPVNAEAFF. As DNA, the CDR3 is TGTGCCAGCAGCCGTGGACAGCCGGTTAACGCTGAAGCTTTCTTT.

The CDR3, as DNA: TGTGCCAGCAGCTTAGCTCCGGGGCTCCCCGATGGTAATGAGCAGTTCTTC. Translated, it gives CASSLAPGLPDGNEQFF. This chain connects TRBV7-8 to TRBJ2-1, with D perhaps TRBD1 or TRBD2 (5 bases each). The CDR3 sequence is 17 residues long. V dropped 0 bases and J dropped 7 bases, with 19 bases sitting between them. Germline values: CDR1 SGHVS, CDR2 FQNEAQ. Full variable domain (missing parts from reference TRBV7-8 and TRBJ2-1): GAGVSQSPRYKVAKRGQDVALRCDPISGHVSLFWYQQALGQGPEFLTYFQNEAQLDKSGLPSDRFFAERPEGSVSTLKIQRTQQEDSAVYLCASSLAPGLPDGNEQFFGPGTRLTVL.

This chain connects TRBV7-2 to TRBJ2-3; 7 bases map to TRBD1. The trim removed 5 bases at V and 4 bases at J, leaving 12 bases unmatched. Per the germline V gene, CDR1 is SGHTA and CDR2 is FQGNSA. This CDR3 contains 16 residues. DNA of the CDR3: TGTGCCAGCAGCATGGGGACAGTTCTTCCCTCAGATACGCAGTATTTT. Translating it yields CASSMGTVLPSDTQYF.

This clonotype showed up just once. A read error may account for a junction end that differs from germline. The chain combines TRBV2 with TRBJ1-4; D is ambiguous. Germline V gives CDR1 SNHLY, CDR2 FYNNEI. CDR3 length: 15 residues. CDR3 DNA: TGTGCCTGCAGTGAAGGGAGGGCGGATAATGAAAAACTGTTTTTT. It is translated as CACSEGRADNEKLFF.